The source of this T cell receptor (beta chain) is a study of response to subunit inactivated influenza vaccine. Study observations and caveats: The study's authors posited that every seasonal influenza vaccination enlists few new T cells.

The CDR3 contains 14 residues. V was shortened by 5 bases and J by 1 base, with 9 bases between the two germline ends. TCRdb fed the RT-PCR reads into MiXCR, producing one record per CDR3 protein. The sample carries roughly 180,000 distinct CDR3 sequences, 9.2% recorded once. In this sample, this clonotype turned up a few times. Its specificity is unknown. This receptor was identified in a man aged 45-60 years who received an inactivated influenza vaccine. The sequencing used non-naive T cells sorted from PBMCs, collected on the day of vaccination. This chain links TRBV12-3 or TRBV12-4 with TRBJ1-5, with D tentatively TRBD1 (6 bases). As DNA, the CDR3 is TGTGCCAGCAGTGTAGACAGGAGCAATCAGCCCCAGCATTTT. It codes for CASSVDRSNQPQHF.